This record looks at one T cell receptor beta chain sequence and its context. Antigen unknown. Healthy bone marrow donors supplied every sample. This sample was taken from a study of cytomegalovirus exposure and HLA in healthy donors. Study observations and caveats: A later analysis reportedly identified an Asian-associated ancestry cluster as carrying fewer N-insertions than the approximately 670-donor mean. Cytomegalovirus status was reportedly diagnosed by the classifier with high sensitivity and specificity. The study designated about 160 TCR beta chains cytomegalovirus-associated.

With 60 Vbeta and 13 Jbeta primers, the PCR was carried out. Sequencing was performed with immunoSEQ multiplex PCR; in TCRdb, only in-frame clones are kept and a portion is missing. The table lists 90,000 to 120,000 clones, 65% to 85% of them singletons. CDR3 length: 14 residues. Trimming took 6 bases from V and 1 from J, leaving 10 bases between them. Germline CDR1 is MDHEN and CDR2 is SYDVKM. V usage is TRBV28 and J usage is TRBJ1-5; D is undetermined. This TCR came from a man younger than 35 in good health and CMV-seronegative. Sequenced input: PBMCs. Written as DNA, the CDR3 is TGTGCCAGCAGCCCGGGGTCGAGCAATCAGCCCCAGCATTTT. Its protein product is CASSPGSSNQPQHF. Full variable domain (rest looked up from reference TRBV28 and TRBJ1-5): DVKVTQSSRYLVKRTGEKVFLECVQDMDHENMFWYRQDPGLGLRLIYFSYDVKMKEKGDIPEGYSVSREKKERFSLILESASTNQTSMYLCASSPGSSNQPQHFGDGTRLSIL.